This T cell receptor beta chain was sequenced during a study of blood T cell repertoires in COVID-19. Across the whole study: There were acute and convalescent COVID-19 samples, and they came from the United States, Italy and Spain. PBMCs, B-cell-depleted T cells, or T cells provided the cDNA or gDNA that made up the material.

V lost 0 bases to trimming and J lost 4 bases, with 11 bases between them. The CDR3 is made up of 15 amino acids. Germline-derived CDR1 and CDR2 are SGHRS and YFSETQ. Assay used: immunoSEQ multiplex PCR; TCRdb lists only in-frame clones, some missing. The table includes hundreds of thousands of clones, almost 85% detected once. J is TRBJ1-3 and V is TRBV5-1; D is unclear. Source material: peripheral blood. The receptor's source is a man in his fifties with active or convalescent COVID-19. CDR3 loop: CASSLGGGKGNTIYF. The CDR3 bases are TGCGCCAGCAGCTTGGGAGGAGGGAAAGGAAACACCATATATTTT.